This T cell receptor beta chain was sequenced in a study of blood T cell repertoires in COVID-19. Ages ranged from 18 to 89 years, with residence in approximately 23 US areas. Which cohort a participant joined came from the clinical history participants gave. Original analysis: Using reference gene primer amplification, nucleated cell counts were estimated. The protocol was immunoSEQ multiplex PCR, while the TCRdb copy is restricted to in-frame clones and leaves out a portion. The DNA gave D and trimming, while V, J and clone size come from that table. The profile shows about 430,000 clones, about 88% of them singletons. The CDR3 has 18 residues.

V and J are TRBV12-2 and TRBJ2-7; the table's D call, TRBD2, was not checked against the DNA. TRBV12-2 is a pseudogene locus. This TCR was sampled from a woman in her late teens or twenties who had been exposed to COVID-19. Sequencing input: PBMCs or T cells enriched from blood (not recorded which). DNA for the CDR3: TGTGCAAGTCGCTTAGCGCGAGCGGGAGGACATAACACCTACGAGCAGTACTTC. Encoded protein: CASRLARAGGHNTYEQYF.